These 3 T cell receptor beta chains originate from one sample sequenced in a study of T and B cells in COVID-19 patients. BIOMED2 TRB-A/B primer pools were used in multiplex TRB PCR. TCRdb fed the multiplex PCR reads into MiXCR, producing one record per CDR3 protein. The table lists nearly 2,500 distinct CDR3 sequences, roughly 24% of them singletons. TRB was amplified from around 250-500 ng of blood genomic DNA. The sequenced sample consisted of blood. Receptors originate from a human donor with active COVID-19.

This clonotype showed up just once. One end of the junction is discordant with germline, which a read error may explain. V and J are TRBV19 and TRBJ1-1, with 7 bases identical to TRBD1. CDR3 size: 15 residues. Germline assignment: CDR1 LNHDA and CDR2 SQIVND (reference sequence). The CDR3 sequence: CASKNEGANNSPLRF. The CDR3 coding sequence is TGTGCCAGTAAGAACGAGGGGGCTAATAATTCACCCCTCCGCTTT.

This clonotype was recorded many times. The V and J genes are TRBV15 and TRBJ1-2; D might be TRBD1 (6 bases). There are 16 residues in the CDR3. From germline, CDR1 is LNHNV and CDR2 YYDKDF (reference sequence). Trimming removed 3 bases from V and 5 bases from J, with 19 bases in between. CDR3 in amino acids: CATSRGETTGPYGYTF. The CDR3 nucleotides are TGTGCCACCAGCAGGGGAGAGACGACAGGCCCTTATGGCTACACCTTC.

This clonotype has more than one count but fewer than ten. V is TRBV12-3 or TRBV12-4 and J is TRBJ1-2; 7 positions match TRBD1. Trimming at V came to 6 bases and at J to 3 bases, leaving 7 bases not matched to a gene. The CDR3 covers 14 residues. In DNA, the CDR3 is TGTGCCAGCAGCTCTGGGGGGACAGACTATGGCTACACCTTC. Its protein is CASSSGGTDYGYTF.